Listed below are T cell receptor beta chains from one sample, sequenced in a study of T cells expressing NK-cell markers. TCRdb reanalyzed the 5' RACE reads and collapses them to one entry per CDR3 protein, without DNA. This table holds 300,000 to 500,000 distinct CDR3 sequences. The sequenced material came from blood T cells: a sorted CD56 or NKG2C T cell subset, CD4+ or CD8+ T cells, or bulk PBMC T cells (not recorded which). The receptors derive from a woman aged 50 to 60 in good health. Each CDR3 is given with its conserved first and last residue.

V gene,J gene,CDR3 protein
TRBV19,TRBJ1-4,CASSSQALREKLFF
TRBV14,TRBJ2-3,CASSRPTRLVADTQYF
TRBV7-2,TRBJ2-1,CASSLSANDNEQFF
TRBV10-3,TRBJ2-1,CAISVTAGEAYNEQFF
TRBV12-3/TRBV12-4,TRBJ2-1,CASKRPGRNEQFF
TRBV14,TRBJ1-1,CASSQSPRNTEAFF
TRBV12-3/TRBV12-4,TRBJ2-2,CASNRGLGGELFF
TRBV12-3/TRBV12-4,TRBJ2-2,CASSLGGPRSTGELFF
TRBV5-1,TRBJ2-1,CASSYWGLAGGPRNEQFF
TRBV5-1,TRBJ1-1,CASSKQGEAFF
TRBV20-1,TRBJ2-4,CSARGRGGAAKNIQYF
TRBV27,TRBJ1-1,CASSLSTGANTEAFF
TRBV6-2/TRBV6-3,TRBJ2-7,CASSYSNSPSGRLEYEQYF
TRBV20-1,TRBJ2-1,CSASVGGGNNEQFF
TRBV6-5,TRBJ1-2,CASKTAYGYTF
TRBV7-9,TRBJ2-2,CASRPRTTATGELFF
TRBV7-6,TRBJ1-1,CASSILTGSREAFF
TRBV20-1,TRBJ2-5,CSARGQGEETQYF
TRBV7-3,TRBJ2-2,CASSLTDPNTGELFF
TRBV5-5,TRBJ2-1,CASSPGPRTGGSNEQFF
TRBV4-1,TRBJ2-7,CASSPRLAGGEQYF
TRBV6-1,TRBJ2-3,CASSEVLGTDTQYF
TRBV28,TRBJ2-3,CASTEWWGSTDTQYF
TRBV5-1,TRBJ2-3,CASSKTSVGTDTQYF
TRBV12-3/TRBV12-4,TRBJ2-2,CARQGADGELFF
TRBV7-9,TRBJ2-3,CASSLGGPGLAGEMTDTQYF
TRBV5-1,TRBJ2-6,CASSFWTSGRTGANVLTF
TRBV5-1,TRBJ1-1,CASSPGQNTEAFF